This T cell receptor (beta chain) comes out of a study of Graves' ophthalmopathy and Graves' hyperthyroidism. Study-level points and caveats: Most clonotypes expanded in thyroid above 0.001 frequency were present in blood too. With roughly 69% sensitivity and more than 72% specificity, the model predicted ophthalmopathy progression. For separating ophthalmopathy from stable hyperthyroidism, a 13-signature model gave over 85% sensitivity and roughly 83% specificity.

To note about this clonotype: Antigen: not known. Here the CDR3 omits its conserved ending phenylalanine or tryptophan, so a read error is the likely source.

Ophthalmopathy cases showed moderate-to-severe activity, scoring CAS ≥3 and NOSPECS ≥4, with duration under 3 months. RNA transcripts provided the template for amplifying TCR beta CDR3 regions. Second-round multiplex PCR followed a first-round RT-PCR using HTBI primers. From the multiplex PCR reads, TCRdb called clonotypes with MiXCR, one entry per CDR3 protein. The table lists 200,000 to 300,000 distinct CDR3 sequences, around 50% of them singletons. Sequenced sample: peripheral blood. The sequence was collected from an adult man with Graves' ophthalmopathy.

The chain's CDR3 is CASSLSPGLEAFL. The CDR3 region has the DNA TGTGCCAGCAGCCTAAGTCCCGGGCTCGAAGCTTTCCTT. J is TRBJ1-1 and V is TRBV7-2; D ambiguous. The CDR3 has 13 residues. Trimming cost V 5 bases and J 8 bases, with 15 bases left between them. The germline V gene has CDR1 SGHTA and CDR2 FQGNSA.